Listed here are 4 T cell receptor beta chains from one sample, sequenced in a study of T cells after yellow fever vaccination. MiXCR, run by TCRdb on the 5' RACE reads, gives a single entry per CDR3 protein. The repertoire holds hundreds of thousands of distinct CDR3 sequences, with less than 20% as singletons. The material sequenced was PBMCs, taken 5 days after the first yellow fever vaccination. Receptors originate from a man aged 18 to 30 who received the YFV17D yellow fever vaccine.

The chain links TRBV9 to TRBJ2-7; the D is unclear. This CDR3 contains 11 residues. Between the trimmed V and J ends, which lost 0 bases and 7 bases, there was a span of 5 bases. Germline V lookup: CDR1 SGDLS, CDR2 YYNGEE. CDR3 region: CASSVGPEQYF. The DNA for the CDR3 is TGTGCCAGCAGCGTAGGGCCTGAGCAGTACTTC.

This rearrangement joins TRBV20-1 to TRBJ2-1; TRBD2 matches 9 bases. Losses at the gene ends were 5 bases for V and 8 bases for J; bases not matched to a gene: 13. Per germline, CDR1 DFQATT and CDR2 SNEGSKA (reference sequence). CDR3 length: 15 residues. CDR3 sequence reads: CSARPLAGIMDEQFF. DNA for the CDR3: TGCAGTGCTCGACCGCTAGCGGGGATAATGGATGAGCAGTTCTTC.

V is TRBV12-3 or TRBV12-4 and J is TRBJ2-7, with 10 bases lining up with TRBD1. The CDR3 sequence is 14 residues long. V shed 6 bases, J shed 3 bases, and the junction held 5 bases outside the gene matches. The CDR3 DNA follows: TGTGCCAGCAGGGGACAGGGGCAATTCTACGAGCAGTACTTC. Residues: CASRGQGQFYEQYF.

This clonotype showed up just a few times. This chain links TRBV7-9 with TRBJ2-3; D possibly corresponds to TRBD2 (6 bases). CDR1 and CDR2 from the germline V gene are SEHNR and FQNEAQ (reference sequence). The CDR3 consists of 12 residues. V lost 1 base and J 9 bases, leaving 8 bases between the germline ends. The CDR3 region has the DNA TGTGCCAGCAGCTTAGTGGAGGGGACGCAGTATTTT. Its translation is CASSLVEGTQYF.